This T cell receptor (beta chain) was recovered during a study of T cells in Graves' hyperthyroidism and ophthalmopathy. Researchers took RNA transcripts and amplified the TCR beta CDR3 regions from them. The study used the HTBI primer set for a first-round RT-PCR of the TCR CDR3. Each CDR3 protein is one row after TCRdb ran MiXCR on the multiplex PCR reads. The top ten hold more than 25% of the sample, which has 270,000 or so distinct CDR3 sequences, approximately 26% seen once. Sequenced material: blood. This clonotype was sampled from a man aged 40-55 years with Graves' hyperthyroidism that later progressed to Graves' ophthalmopathy.

CDR3 sequence reads: CASSISGSALGETQYF. In DNA form, the CDR3 reads TGTGCCAGTAGTATTTCCGGGAGTGCTTTAGGAGAGACCCAGTACTTC. This sequence joins TRBV19 and TRBJ2-5; D is possibly TRBD2 (6 bases). V gave up 3 bases and J gave up 4 bases, with 18 bases separating them. The germline gives CDR1 LNHDA, CDR2 SQIVND (reference sequence). The CDR3 runs to 16 residues.